This T cell receptor beta chain was obtained from a study of T cells in Graves' hyperthyroidism and ophthalmopathy. Participants, patients aged 18 to 65, had newly diagnosed hyperthyroidism with a duration under 2 months. The CDR3 totals 16 residues. V lost 4 bases to trimming and J lost 4 bases; unmatched junction nucleotides: 10. Researchers amplified the TCR beta CDR3 regions from RNA transcripts. First-round RT-PCR of the TCR CDR3 relied on the HTBI primer set. TCRdb reprocessed the multiplex PCR reads via MiXCR and lists one record per CDR3 protein. The sample has 650,000 to 850,000 distinct CDR3 sequences, over 15% seen once. This clonotype was detected ten times or more. Antigen specificity is unknown. Points from the study as a whole: The model identified upcoming ophthalmopathy a median approximately six months ahead of onset.

The TCR originated in a woman in her 50s with Graves' hyperthyroidism that later progressed to Graves' ophthalmopathy. The chain links TRBV12-3 or TRBV12-4 to TRBJ1-2, with 9 bases lining up with TRBD1. What was sequenced was blood. DNA for the CDR3: TGTGCCAGCAGTTCAGCAGGGGGACAGGGAATCTATGGCTACACCTTC. Protein product: CASSSAGGQGIYGYTF.